The 4 T cell receptor beta chains in this list originate from one sample, sequenced in a study of control samples from healthy donors and cancer patients (dated by TCRdb to the early 2020s). Libraries were built with the immunoSEQ multiplex PCR assay. The clones in this table, taken by TCRdb from immuneACCESS, are in-frame only. Not every clone is retained; where verified, under half of the shortfall comes from an unresolved V gene, and the cause of the rest is unknown. For this sample there are about 140,000 clones; about 91% appear just once. The top ten constitute 1.5% to 2% of the sample. Source material: blood. These receptors all stem from a man aged 18 to 30 in good health.

The V gene is TRBV6-4, the J gene TRBJ2-7; TRBD1 aligns across 7 bases. Germline V gives CDR1 MRHNA, CDR2 SNTAGT. J gave up 11 bases and V 8 bases, and 3 bases lay outside the gene matches. The CDR3 extends over 9 amino acids. The CDR3 spells CASWDREYF. The CDR3 DNA reads TGTGCCAGCTGGGACAGAGAGTACTTC.

This chain uses TRBV28 with TRBJ1-1, with D unclear. Between the trimmed V and J ends, which lost 5 bases and 0 bases, there was a span of 7 bases. The CDR3 sequence is 13 residues long. CDR1 MDHEN and CDR2 SYDVKM come from the germline V gene. Here the CDR3 DNA reads TGTGCCAGCAGTCCTATTTTGAACACTGAAGCTTTCTTT. It codes for CASSPILNTEAFF.

This clone is a singleton in its sample. This chain uses TRBV18 with TRBJ1-1; D may be TRBD1 (6 bases). The CDR3 covers 15 residues. Germline V gene sequence: CDR1 KGHSH, CDR2 LQKENI. V was cut by 2 bases and J by 3 bases, with 13 bases left in between. This CDR3 is CASSPFQGKDTEAFF. In DNA, the CDR3 is TGTGCCAGCTCACCATTCCAGGGGAAGGACACTGAAGCTTTCTTT.

V gene TRBV5-1 combines with J gene TRBJ2-5; D is perhaps TRBD2 (5 bases). Germline V gene data show CDR1 as SGHRS and CDR2 as YFSETQ. The length of the CDR3 is 13 residues. V dropped 2 bases and J dropped 2 bases, with 7 bases sitting between them. This CDR3 is CASSFGLQETQYF. The CDR3 coding sequence is TGCGCCAGCAGCTTCGGACTTCAAGAGACCCAGTACTTC.